One and the same sample provided the 11 T cell receptor beta chains below, sequenced in a study of blood T cells in healthy people across ages. For the second PCR, which ran for about 7 to 11 cycles, a sample-barcoded 5' primer and a J-beta primer mix were used. In TCRdb, the 5' RACE reads were re-called with MiXCR into one record per CDR3 protein. The profile shows around 1.5 million distinct CDR3 sequences, approximately 59% of them singletons. Material: blood. The source is a man aged 18 to 29 in good health.

This clonotype was picked up a small number of times. The chain combines TRBV20-1 with TRBJ1-1; D is possibly TRBD1 (5 bases). This CDR3 has 13 amino acids. Trimming took off 0 bases at V and 8 bases at J, with 13 bases between the two ends. Germline lookup yields CDR1 DFQATT and CDR2 SNEGSKA (reference sequence). CDR3 region: CSARDLEGEEAFF. The CDR3 DNA sequence: TGCAGTGCTAGAGATCTGGAAGGGGAGGAAGCTTTCTTT.

This chain connects TRBV29-1 to TRBJ2-7; unclear D gene. The CDR3 covers 11 residues. Germline assignment: CDR1 SQVTM and CDR2 ANQGSEA. V was shortened by 5 bases and J by 3 bases, with 8 bases between the two germline ends. CDR3 in DNA: TGCAGCGTTTGGTTGGGCTACGAGCAGTACTTC. The encoded protein is CSVWLGYEQYF.

This clonotype was picked up many times. This chain links TRBV30 with TRBJ2-7; the D gene is possibly TRBD2 (6 bases). The CDR3 runs 14 residues. V lost 0 bases and J lost 7, with 16 bases in between. From germline, CDR1 is GTSNPN and CDR2 SVGIG (reference sequence). The CDR3 DNA sequence: TGTGCCTGGAGTGTATTGCGGGATATCCCTGAGCAGTACTTC. This translates into CAWSVLRDIPEQYF.

The chain carries TRBV5-1 and TRBJ2-5; D may be TRBD1 or TRBD2 (5 bases each). The germline CDR1 and CDR2 sequences are SGHRS and YFSETQ. The V end lost 2 bases, the J end lost 5 bases, and 13 bases lay between the germline ends. This CDR3 has 14 residues. The CDR3 region has the DNA TGCGCCAGCAGCTTTACGGCAGGGAGCGAGACCCAGTACTTC. Translated, it gives CASSFTAGSETQYF.

In its sample, this clonotype was seen a few times. The rearrangement links TRBV4-2 to TRBJ1-2; 7 bases fit TRBD1. With V trimmed by 1 base and J by 4 bases, 3 bases remained unmatched. CDR3 length: 14 residues. From germline, CDR1 is LGHNA and CDR2 YNFKEQ. The CDR3 DNA sequence: TGTGCCAGCAGCCAAGTGGACAGGTCCTATGGCTACACCTTC. Its translation: CASSQVDRSYGYTF.

The chain carries TRBV12-3 or TRBV12-4 and TRBJ1-4; 8 bases map to TRBD1. Trimming at V came to 6 bases and at J to 7 bases, leaving 4 bases not matched to a gene. CDR3 length: 13 residues. CDR3 nucleotide sequence: TGTGCCAGCAGCACAGGGGGAGGTGAAAAACTGTTTTTT. It translates to CASSTGGGEKLFF.

This clonotype was seen a handful of times. This chain uses TRBV7-8 with TRBJ2-7, with 9 bases fitting TRBD2. This CDR3 has 13 amino acids. J lost 12 bases, V lost 5 bases, and 11 bases had no gene match. Germline V CDR1 and CDR2: SGHVS, FQNEAQ. CDR3 bases: TGTGCCAGCAGCCACGGGATAGCGGGAGAGTCGTACTTC. It is translated as CASSHGIAGESYF.

This clonotype was seen just once. The CDR3 sequence: CASSPLWTGSSYNSPLHF. The CDR3 bases are TGTGCCAGCAGTCCTCTCTGGACAGGGAGCTCCTATAATTCACCCCTCCACTTT. V and J are TRBV28 and TRBJ1-6, with 8 bases that match TRBD1. With V trimmed by 5 bases and J by 0 bases, 9 bases remained unmatched. CDR1 is MDHEN and CDR2 is SYDVKM in the germline V gene. CDR3 length equals 18 residues. Full variable domain (outside the CDR3, taken from reference TRBV28 and TRBJ1-6): DVKVTQSSRYLVKRTGEKVFLECVQDMDHENMFWYRQDPGLGLRLIYFSYDVKMKEKGDIPEGYSVSREKKERFSLILESASTNQTSMYLCASSPLWTGSSYNSPLHFGNGTRLTVT.

This chain uses TRBV11-2 with TRBJ2-3; D not certain. V was clipped by 4 bases and J by 1 base, with 15 bases between them. Germline lookup yields CDR1 SGHAT and CDR2 FQNNGV. The CDR3 covers 16 residues. The CDR3 DNA reads TGTGCCAGCAGCTCTCCGACACCTGAGGGCACAGATACGCAGTATTTT. Residues: CASSSPTPEGTDTQYF. The full variable domain, in which reference TRBV11-2 and TRBJ2-3 provide the parts outside the CDR3, is EAGVAQSPRYKIIEKRQSVAFWCNPISGHATLYWYQQILGQGPKLLIQFQNNGVVDDSQLPKDRFSAERLKGVDSTLKIQPAKLEDSAVYLCASSSPTPEGTDTQYFGPGTRLTVL.

This sequence joins TRBV13 and TRBJ2-3; possible D gene TRBD2, 6 bases. Trimming removed 7 bases from V and 4 bases from J, with 9 bases in between. The germline gives CDR1 PRHDT, CDR2 FYEKMQ (reference sequence). The CDR3 contains 12 residues. The DNA of the CDR3 is TGTGCCAGCAAACCTAGCGCAGATACGCAGTATTTT. Its translation is CASKPSADTQYF.

The V gene is TRBV5-6, the J gene TRBJ2-2; 9 bases fit TRBD2. CDR1 and CDR2 (germline): SGHDT, YYEEEE. The V and J ends lost 0 bases and 7 bases, in that order; junction bases with no gene match: 10. The CDR3 contains 17 residues. The CDR3, as DNA: TGTGCCAGCAGCTTGGATATGCGGGAGGGCCACGTCGGGGAGCTGTTTTTT. Translated, it gives CASSLDMREGHVGELFF.